Below are 7 T cell receptor beta chains sequenced from a single sample in a study of blood T cell repertoires in COVID-19 (dated by TCRdb to 2020 to 2022). Preparation of the library involved the immunoSEQ multiplex PCR assay. What TCRdb holds here is the immuneACCESS table cut down to in-frame rearrangements. Part of the clones is not present; checked against another copy, under half of the missing clones reflect an unresolved V gene, and the others are unexplained. The table for this sample lists roughly 200,000 clones; 85% to 90% of them were counted only once. The ten largest make up under 3.5% of the sample. Input material: peripheral blood. These receptors were collected from a woman under 40 with active or convalescent COVID-19.

This clone has more than one count but fewer than ten. In the same sample, other DNA sequences code for this CDR3. The V and J genes are TRBV28 and TRBJ2-7; TRBD1 agrees at 9 bases. This CDR3 is 14 amino acids long. From germline, CDR1 is MDHEN and CDR2 SYDVKM. The ends lost 5 bases at V and 3 bases at J; junction bases unmatched: 5. The CDR3 DNA reads as TGTGCCAGCAGTGGGACAGGGAGTGTCTACGAGCAGTACTTC. It specifies CASSGTGSVYEQYF.

A single count supports this clone. V usage is TRBV28 and J usage is TRBJ1-2; no reliable D call. Looked up from germline, CDR1 is MDHEN and CDR2 is SYDVKM. V was clipped by 7 bases and J by 4 bases, with 13 bases between them. This CDR3 is 13 amino acids long. The DNA for the CDR3 is TGTGCCAGCACTCGCAACTGGGCCTATGGCTACACCTTC. This encodes CASTRNWAYGYTF.

The rearrangement links TRBV16 to TRBJ2-3; D unclear. Germline V gene sequence: CDR1 KGHSY, CDR2 FQNENV. The CDR3 runs to 13 residues. V gave up 2 bases and J gave up 3 bases, with 6 bases separating them. The CDR3 bases are TGTGCCAGCAGCCAACCTTTGACAGATACGCAGTATTTT. This encodes CASSQPLTDTQYF.

This clone has a single count. The chain links TRBV6-5 to TRBJ1-1, with 8 positions matching TRBD1. Trimming took 6 bases from V and 4 from J; bases not matched to a gene: 7. Germline V lookup: CDR1 MNHEY, CDR2 SVGAGI. CDR3 length: 14 residues. The CDR3 protein is CASRLRGQGTEAFF. The CDR3 DNA is TGTGCCAGCAGGTTGCGTGGACAGGGCACTGAAGCTTTCTTT.

The rearrangement joins TRBV14 to TRBJ1-2; D is perhaps TRBD1 (6 bases). Trimming cost V 0 bases and J 0 bases, with 8 bases left between them. CDR3 length equals 15 residues. CDR1 SGHDN and CDR2 FVKESK come from the germline V gene. The DNA for the CDR3 is TGTGCCAGCAGCCAAGAACAGGGCGCTAACTATGGCTACACCTTC. This translates into CASSQEQGANYGYTF.

The rearrangement uses TRBV28 and TRBJ1-6; weak D call: TRBD1 (6 bases). V was trimmed by 6 bases and J by 9 bases, leaving 15 bases between them. The CDR3 sequence is 14 residues long. The germline gives CDR1 MDHEN, CDR2 SYDVKM. CDR3 nucleotide sequence: TGTGCCAGCAGGAATTCAGGGGACGCTTCACCCCTCCACTTT. It encodes CASRNSGDASPLHF.

The chain carries TRBV9 and TRBJ1-3, with a weak D call TRBD1 (6 bases). The V end lost 0 bases, the J end lost 4 bases, and 8 bases lay between the germline ends. CDR1 is SGDLS, CDR2 YYNGEE, per germline. The CDR3 spans 14 residues. The CDR3 is CASSVAGVGNTIYF. CDR3 in DNA: TGTGCCAGCAGCGTAGCAGGGGTCGGAAACACCATATATTTT.